This T cell receptor beta chain stems from a study of T cell repertoires in cytomegalovirus infection. Study-level background: CMV epitopes in the study were HLA-C-restricted (recently identified) and HLA-B-restricted (well studied). Both a matching HLA type and CMV infection were indicated by public TCR beta signatures.

The J segment lost 0 bases and the V segment lost 6 bases, leaving 5 bases of the junction unmatched. Germline CDR1 SNHLY, CDR2 FYNNEI. The CDR3 consists of 15 residues. To note about this clonotype: Its antigen is undetermined.

Using its own MiXCR run on the reads, TCRdb lists one record per CDR3 protein. This table holds some 500,000 distinct CDR3 sequences, 30% to 40% found once. Notes on the study in general: HLA-C-restricted, CMV-specific TCR beta clonotypes were dominant ex vivo.

The TCR was taken from a human donor in good health (CMV status not recorded). Some clones in this sample may be carry-over from other donors' samples. Sample: cultured PBMCs, taken from culture after CMV antigen stimulation. This chain joins TRBV2 and TRBJ1-2, with 9 positions matching TRBD1. The CDR3 protein is CASRPGQGTNYGYTF. As DNA, the CDR3 is TGTGCCAGCAGACCGGGACAGGGAACTAACTATGGCTACACCTTC.